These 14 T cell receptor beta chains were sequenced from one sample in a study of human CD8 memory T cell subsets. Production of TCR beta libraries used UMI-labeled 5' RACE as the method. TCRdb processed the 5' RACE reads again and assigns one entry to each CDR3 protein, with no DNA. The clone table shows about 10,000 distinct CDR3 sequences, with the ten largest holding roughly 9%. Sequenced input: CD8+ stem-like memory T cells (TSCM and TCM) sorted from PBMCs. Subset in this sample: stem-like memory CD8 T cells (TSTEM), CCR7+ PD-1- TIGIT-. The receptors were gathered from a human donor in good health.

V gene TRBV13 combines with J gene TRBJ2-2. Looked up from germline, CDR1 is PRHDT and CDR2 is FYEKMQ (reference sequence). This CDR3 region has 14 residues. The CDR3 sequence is CASSLVRNPGELFF.

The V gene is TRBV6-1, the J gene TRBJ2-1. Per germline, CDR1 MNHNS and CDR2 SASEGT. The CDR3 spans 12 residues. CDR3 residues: CASSEDNNEQFF.

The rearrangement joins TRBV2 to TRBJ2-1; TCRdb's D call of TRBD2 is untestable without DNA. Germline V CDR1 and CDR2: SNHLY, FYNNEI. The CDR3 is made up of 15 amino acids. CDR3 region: CASRRGASGVPEQFF. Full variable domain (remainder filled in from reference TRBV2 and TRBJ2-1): EPEVTQTPSHQVTQMGQEVILRCVPISNHLYFYWYRQILGQKVEFLVSFYNNEISEKSEIFDDQFSVERPDGSNFTLKIRSTKLEDSAMYFCASRRGASGVPEQFFGPGTRLTVL.

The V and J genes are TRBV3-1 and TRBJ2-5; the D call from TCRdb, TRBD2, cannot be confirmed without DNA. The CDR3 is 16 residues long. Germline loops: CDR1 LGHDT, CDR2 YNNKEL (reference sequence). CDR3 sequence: CASSQDEAGRQETQYF.

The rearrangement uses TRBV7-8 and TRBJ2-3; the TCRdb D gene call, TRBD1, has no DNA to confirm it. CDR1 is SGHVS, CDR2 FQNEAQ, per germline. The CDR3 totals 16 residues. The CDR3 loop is CASSLRGGGRTDTQYF.

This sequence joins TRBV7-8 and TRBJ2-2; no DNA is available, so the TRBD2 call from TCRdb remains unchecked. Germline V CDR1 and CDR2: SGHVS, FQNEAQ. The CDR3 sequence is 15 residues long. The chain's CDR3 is CASSARLAVTGELFF.

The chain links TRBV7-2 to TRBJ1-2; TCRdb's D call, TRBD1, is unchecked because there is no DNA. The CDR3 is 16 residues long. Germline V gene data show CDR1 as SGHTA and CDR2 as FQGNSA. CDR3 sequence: CASSPWTGGRNYGYTF. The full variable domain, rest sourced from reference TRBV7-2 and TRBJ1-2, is GAGVSQSPSNKVTEKGKDVELRCDPISGHTALYWYRQSLGQGLEFLIYFQGNSAPDKSGLPSDRFSAERTGGSVSTLTIQRTQQEDSAVYLCASSPWTGGRNYGYTFGSGTRLTVV.

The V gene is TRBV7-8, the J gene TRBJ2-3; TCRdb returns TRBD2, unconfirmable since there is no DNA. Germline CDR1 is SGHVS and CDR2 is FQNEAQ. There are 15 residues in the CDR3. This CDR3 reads CASTATSSVTDTQYF.

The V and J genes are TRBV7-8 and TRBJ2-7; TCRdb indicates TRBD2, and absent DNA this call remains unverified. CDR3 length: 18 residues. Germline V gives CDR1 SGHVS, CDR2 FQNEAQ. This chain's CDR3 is CASSPLWGTSEGSYEQYF.

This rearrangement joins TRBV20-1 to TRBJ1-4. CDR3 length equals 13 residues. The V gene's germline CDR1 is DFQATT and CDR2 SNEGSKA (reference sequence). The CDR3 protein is CSARQALDEKLFF.

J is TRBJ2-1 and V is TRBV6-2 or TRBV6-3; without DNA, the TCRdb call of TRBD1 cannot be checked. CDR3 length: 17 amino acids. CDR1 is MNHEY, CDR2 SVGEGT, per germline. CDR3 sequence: CASSYWQGGADDNEQFF.

CDR3 region: CASIAPGQGRAFF. V usage is TRBV27 and J usage is TRBJ1-1; no DNA is available, so the TRBD1 call from TCRdb remains unchecked. The CDR3 sequence is 13 residues long. The V gene's germline CDR1 is MNHEY and CDR2 SMNVEV (reference sequence).

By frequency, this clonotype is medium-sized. This CDR3 reads CASSLGDNEQFF. The V and J genes are TRBV7-8 and TRBJ2-1; TCRdb picks TRBD2, but there is no DNA to check that call. The CDR3 has 12 residues. Looked up from germline, CDR1 is SGHVS and CDR2 is FQNEAQ.

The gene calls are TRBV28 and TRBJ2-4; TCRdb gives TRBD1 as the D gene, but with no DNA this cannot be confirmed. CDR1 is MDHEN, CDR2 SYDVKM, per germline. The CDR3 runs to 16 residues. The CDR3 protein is CASSSPQWGAKNIQYF.